A selection of T cell receptor beta chains follows, all from one sample in a study of regulatory T cells in long-lasting Graves disease. Via MiXCR, TCRdb re-called the multiplex PCR reads, giving one row per CDR3 protein. The sample has 540,000 or so distinct CDR3 sequences; approximately 13% are singletons. These records were also assigned to another study, of T cells in Graves' hyperthyroidism and ophthalmopathy.

The sequences come from peripheral blood mononuclear cells (PBMCs), collected at new diagnosis, from a patient treated with antithyroid drugs. The receptors derive from a man younger than 45 with Graves disease. CDR3s include the opening cysteine and the closing phenylalanine or tryptophan. The order of the fields is V gene, J gene, D gene, clone size, CDR3 DNA, CDR3 protein. A D gene is named only where the DNA matches it firmly. Clone size is stated in some rows and not others, as once, few, many or a class when expanded.

TRBV9	TRBJ2-3	NA	NA	TGTACCAGCAGCGTAGTGGCTAGCGGCACAGATACGCAGTATTTT	CTSSVVASGTDTQYF
TRBV27	TRBJ1-5	NA	many	TGTGCCAGCAGTTTGTTGGGAAGTGGTCAGCCCCAGCATTTT	CASSLLGSGQPQHF
TRBV10-3	TRBJ2-6	NA	many	TGTGCCATCAGTGAGTCCATGAGGGGCGCGAGAGGGGCCAACGTCCTGACTTTC	CAISESMRGARGANVLTF
TRBV9	TRBJ1-6	NA	NA	TGTGCCAGCAGCGTAGGTGGTTATAATTCACCCCTCCACTTT	CASSVGGYNSPLHF
TRBV24-1	TRBJ2-7	NA	many	TGTGCCACCAGTGATTCGACAGTCTCCTACGAGCAGTACTTC	CATSDSTVSYEQYF
TRBV5-8	TRBJ1-5	TRBD1	NA	TGTGCCAGCAGCATGACAGGGTGGGGGTTTCAGCCCCAGCATTTT	CASSMTGWGFQPQHF
TRBV5-1	TRBJ2-5	NA	NA	TGCGCCAGCAGTCCCTTTTGGGGCGGGCGGCAAGAGACCCAGTACTTC	CASSPFWGGRQETQYF
TRBV7-9	TRBJ2-1	NA	few	TGTGCCAGCAGCTCACGGACGGGCAATGAGCAGTTCTTC	CASSSRTGNEQFF
TRBV7-9	TRBJ2-7	NA	many	TGTGCCAGCAGCTTTAGGGCCCTCGAGCAGTACTTC	CASSFRALEQYF
TRBV20-1	TRBJ2-1	TRBD2	many	TGCAGTGCTAGAGATTTGCGACTAGCGGGAGTCAATGAGCAGTTCTTC	CSARDLRLAGVNEQFF
TRBV13	TRBJ2-6	NA	NA	TGTGCCAGCAGCTTATATGGGAACTCTGGGGCCAACGTCCTGACTTTC	CASSLYGNSGANVLTF
TRBV7-8	TRBJ2-1	TRBD2	many	TGTGCCAGCAGCCTGATGACTAGCGGGAGCTCCTACAATGAGCAGTTCTTC	CASSLMTSGSSYNEQFF
TRBV30	TRBJ1-6	NA	few	TGTGCCTGGAGTGTAGGCCGGAATAATTCACCCCTCCACTTT	CAWSVGRNNSPLHF
TRBV18	TRBJ1-4	NA	NA	TGTGCCAGCTCAACTAGCACCGGGACGGTGAATGAAAAACTGTTTTTT	CASSTSTGTVNEKLFF
TRBV6-1	TRBJ1-5	NA	NA	TGTGCCAGCTCCGGGGTGGGGGAGAGCAATCAGCCCCAGCATTTT	CASSGVGESNQPQHF
TRBV7-9	TRBJ1-5	TRBD1	many	TGTGCCAGCAGCCCAGGACAGGGGGCGAACAATCAGCCCCAGCATTTT	CASSPGQGANNQPQHF
TRBV5-1	TRBJ1-1	TRBD1	many	TGCGCCAGCACCGTTCAGGGGGCGGTGAACACTGAAGCTTTCTTT	CASTVQGAVNTEAFF
TRBV7-2	TRBJ2-1	TRBD2	many	TGTGCCAGCAGCTCCTCCGCGGGAGGCAGGGATGAGCAGTTCTTC	CASSSSAGGRDEQFF
TRBV7-6	TRBJ2-4	NA	few	TGTGCCAGCAGCCAACTTTTCCGGGACACAAGAGCCAAAAACATTCAGTACTTC	CASSQLFRDTRAKNIQYF
TRBV19	TRBJ2-5	TRBD2	NA	TGTGCCAGTAGGGGAGCGGGAGGGCTCTCGGAGACCCAGTACTTC	CASRGAGGLSETQYF
TRBV7-9	TRBJ2-7	NA	many	TGTGCCAGCACCCGGGCGGGCGGGGAGCAGTACTTC	CASTRAGGEQYF
TRBV9	TRBJ2-7	TRBD2	many	TGTGCCAGCAGCTCACGACTAGCGGGAGTTATGAACGAGCAGTACTTC	CASSSRLAGVMNEQYF
TRBV6-1	TRBJ2-2	TRBD2	many	TGTGCCAGCAACGTAGGTGGGACTAGCGGGAGTAGCGGGGAGCTGTTTTTT	CASNVGGTSGSSGELFF
TRBV28	TRBJ2-1	NA	many	TGTGCCAGCAGCCCCACGACGGACGGTCCTTACAATGAGCAGTTCTTC	CASSPTTDGPYNEQFF
TRBV5-1	TRBJ2-3	NA	few	TGCGCCAGCAGCTTGTCCCGGACTGACACAGATACGCAGTATTTT	CASSLSRTDTDTQYF
TRBV19	TRBJ2-1	TRBD2	few	TGTGCCAGTAGTATAAAGACTAGCGGGAGAAATGAGCAGTTCTTC	CASSIKTSGRNEQFF
TRBV28	TRBJ2-3	NA	many	TGTGCCAGCAGCCCAGTCCCCCCAGATACGCAGTATTTT	CASSPVPPDTQYF
TRBV20-1	TRBJ1-1	NA	few	TGCAGTGCTAGGGCGAGGGGGAACACTGAAGCTTTCTTT	CSARARGNTEAFF
TRBV30	TRBJ2-3	NA	many	TGTGCCTGGAGTAAACGAGATACGCAGTATTTT	CAWSKRDTQYF
TRBV7-2	TRBJ2-1	NA	many	TGTGCCAGCAGCTTAGGGGGGCCCCGCTCCTACAATGAGCAGTTCTTC	CASSLGGPRSYNEQFF
TRBV9	TRBJ1-3	TRBD1	few	TGTGCCAGCAGCGTCCGGACAGGGGGCTTGGGAAACACCATATATTTT	CASSVRTGGLGNTIYF
TRBV24-1	TRBJ2-7	NA	few	TGTGCCACCAGTGCAGGGGACTACGAGCAGTACTTC	CATSAGDYEQYF
TRBV28	TRBJ2-6	NA	many	TGTGCCAGCAGATGGGGCCTCTCTGGGGCCAACGTCCTGACTTTC	CASRWGLSGANVLTF
TRBV2	TRBJ2-1	TRBD2	many	TGTGCCAGCGGCCAACTAGCGGGGCGGCAAAATGAGCAGTTCTTC	CASGQLAGRQNEQFF
TRBV12-3/TRBV12-4	TRBJ2-7	NA	many	TGTGCCAGCAAGGAGGGGGGGGGCTCCTACGAGCAGTACTTC	CASKEGGGSYEQYF